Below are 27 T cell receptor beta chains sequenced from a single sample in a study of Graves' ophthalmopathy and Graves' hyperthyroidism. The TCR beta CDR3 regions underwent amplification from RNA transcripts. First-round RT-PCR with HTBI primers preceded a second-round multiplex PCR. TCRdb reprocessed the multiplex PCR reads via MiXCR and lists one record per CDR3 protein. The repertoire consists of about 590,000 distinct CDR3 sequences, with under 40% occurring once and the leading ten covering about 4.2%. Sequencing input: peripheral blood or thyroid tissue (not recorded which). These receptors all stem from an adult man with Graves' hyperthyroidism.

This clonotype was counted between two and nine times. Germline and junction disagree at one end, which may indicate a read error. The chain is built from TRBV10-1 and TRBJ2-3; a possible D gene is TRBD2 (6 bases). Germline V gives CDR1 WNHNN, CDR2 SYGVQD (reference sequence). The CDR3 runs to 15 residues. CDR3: CASSPPASGTDTQYF. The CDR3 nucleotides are TGTGCCAGCTCACCACCGGCTAGCGGCACAGATACGCAGTATTTT.

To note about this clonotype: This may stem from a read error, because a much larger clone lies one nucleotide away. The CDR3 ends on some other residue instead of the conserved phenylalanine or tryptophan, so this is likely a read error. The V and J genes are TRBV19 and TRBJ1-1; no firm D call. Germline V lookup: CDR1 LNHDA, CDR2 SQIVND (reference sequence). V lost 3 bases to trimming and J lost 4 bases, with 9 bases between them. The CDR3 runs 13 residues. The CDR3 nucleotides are TGTGCCAGTAGTATGGTGGGGAGCACTGAAGCTTTCCTT. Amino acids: CASSMVGSTEAFL.

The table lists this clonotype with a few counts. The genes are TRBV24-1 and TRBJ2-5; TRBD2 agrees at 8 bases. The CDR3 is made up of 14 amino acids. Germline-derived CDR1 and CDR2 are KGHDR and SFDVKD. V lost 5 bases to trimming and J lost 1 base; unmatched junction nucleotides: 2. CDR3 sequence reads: CATSGLAGQETQYF. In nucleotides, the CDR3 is TGTGCCACCAGTGGGCTAGCGGGCCAAGAGACCCAGTACTTC.

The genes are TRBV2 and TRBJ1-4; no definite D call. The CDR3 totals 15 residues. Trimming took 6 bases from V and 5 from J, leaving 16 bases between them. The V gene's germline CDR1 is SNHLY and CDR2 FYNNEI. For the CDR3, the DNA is TGTGCCAGCAGCCGCACGATTTCGCGGAATGAAAAACTGTTTTTT. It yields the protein CASSRTISRNEKLFF.

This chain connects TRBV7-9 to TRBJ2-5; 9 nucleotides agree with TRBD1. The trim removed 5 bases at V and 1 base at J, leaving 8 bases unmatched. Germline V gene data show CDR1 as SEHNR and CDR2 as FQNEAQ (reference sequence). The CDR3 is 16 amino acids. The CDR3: CASSTRQGVTQETQYF. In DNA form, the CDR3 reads TGTGCCAGCAGCACCCGACAGGGGGTAACCCAAGAGACCCAGTACTTC.

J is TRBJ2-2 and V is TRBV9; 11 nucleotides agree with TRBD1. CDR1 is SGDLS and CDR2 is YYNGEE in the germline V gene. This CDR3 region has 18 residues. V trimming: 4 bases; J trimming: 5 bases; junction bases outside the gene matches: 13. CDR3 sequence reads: CASSLYRDRGARTGELFF. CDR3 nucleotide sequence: TGTGCCAGCAGCCTCTACCGGGACAGGGGGGCAAGGACCGGGGAGCTGTTTTTT.

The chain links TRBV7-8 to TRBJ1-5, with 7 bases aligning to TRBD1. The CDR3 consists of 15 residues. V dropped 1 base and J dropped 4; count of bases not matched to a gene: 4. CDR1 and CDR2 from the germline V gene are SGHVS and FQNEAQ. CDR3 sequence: CASSLDLRGNQPQHF. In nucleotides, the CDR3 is TGTGCCAGCAGCTTAGATCTCAGGGGGAATCAGCCCCAGCATTTT.

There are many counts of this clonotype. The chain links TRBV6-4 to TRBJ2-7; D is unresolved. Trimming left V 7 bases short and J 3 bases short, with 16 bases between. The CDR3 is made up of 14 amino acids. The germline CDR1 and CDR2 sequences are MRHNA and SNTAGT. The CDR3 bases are TGTGCCAGCATGTCCGGAACAGAAGACTACGAGCAGTACTTC. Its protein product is CASMSGTEDYEQYF.

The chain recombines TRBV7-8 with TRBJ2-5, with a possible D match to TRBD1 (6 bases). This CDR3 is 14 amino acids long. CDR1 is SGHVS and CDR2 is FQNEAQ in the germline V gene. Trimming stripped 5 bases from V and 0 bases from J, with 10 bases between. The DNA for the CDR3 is TGTGCCAGCAGCCAAACAGGGAACCAAGAGACCCAGTACTTC. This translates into CASSQTGNQETQYF.

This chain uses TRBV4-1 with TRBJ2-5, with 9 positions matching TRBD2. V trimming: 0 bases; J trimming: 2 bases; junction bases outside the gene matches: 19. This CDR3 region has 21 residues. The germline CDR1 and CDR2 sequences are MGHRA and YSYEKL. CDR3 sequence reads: CASSQDPYKPLAGRRQETQYF. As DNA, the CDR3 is TGCGCCAGCAGCCAAGACCCCTATAAACCCCTAGCGGGACGAAGGCAAGAGACCCAGTACTTC.

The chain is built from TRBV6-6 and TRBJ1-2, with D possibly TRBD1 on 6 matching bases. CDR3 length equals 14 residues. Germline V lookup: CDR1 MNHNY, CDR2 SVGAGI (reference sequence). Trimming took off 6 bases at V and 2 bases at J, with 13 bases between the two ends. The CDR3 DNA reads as TGTGCCAGCAGAAAGGACAGTACCAACTATGGCTACACCTTC. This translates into CASRKDSTNYGYTF.

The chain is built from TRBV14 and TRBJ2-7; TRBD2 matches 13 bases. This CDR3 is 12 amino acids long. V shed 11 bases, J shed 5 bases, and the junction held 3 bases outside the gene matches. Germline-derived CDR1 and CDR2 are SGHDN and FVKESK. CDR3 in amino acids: CAPGLAGDEQYF. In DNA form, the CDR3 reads TGTGCCCCCGGACTAGCGGGAGACGAGCAGTACTTC. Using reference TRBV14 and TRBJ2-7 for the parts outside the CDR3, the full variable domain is EAGVTQFPSHSVIEKGQTVTLRCDPISGHDNLYWYRRVMGKEIKFLLHFVKESKQDESGMPNNRFLAERTGGTYSTLKVQPAELEDSGVYFCAPGLAGDEQYFGPGTRLTVT.

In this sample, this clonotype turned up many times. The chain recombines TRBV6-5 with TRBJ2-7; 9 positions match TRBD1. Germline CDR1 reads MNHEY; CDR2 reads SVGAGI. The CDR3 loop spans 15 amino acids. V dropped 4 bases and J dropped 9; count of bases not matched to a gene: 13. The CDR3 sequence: CASSWAGTGNFGQYF. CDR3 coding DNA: TGTGCCAGCAGTTGGGCCGGGACAGGGAATTTTGGGCAGTACTTC.

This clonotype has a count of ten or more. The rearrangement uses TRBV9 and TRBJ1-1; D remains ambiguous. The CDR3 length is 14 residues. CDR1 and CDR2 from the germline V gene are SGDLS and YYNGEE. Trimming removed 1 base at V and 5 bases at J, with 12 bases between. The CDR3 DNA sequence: TGTGCCAGCAGCGTACCAGGAGAAGGGACTGAAGCTTTCTTT. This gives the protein CASSVPGEGTEAFF. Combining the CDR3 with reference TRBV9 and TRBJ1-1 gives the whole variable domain DSGVTQTPKHLITATGQRVTLRCSPRSGDLSVYWYQQSLDQGLQFLIQYYNGEERAKGNILERFSAQQFPDLHSELNLSSLELGDSALYFCASSVPGEGTEAFFGQGTRLTVV.

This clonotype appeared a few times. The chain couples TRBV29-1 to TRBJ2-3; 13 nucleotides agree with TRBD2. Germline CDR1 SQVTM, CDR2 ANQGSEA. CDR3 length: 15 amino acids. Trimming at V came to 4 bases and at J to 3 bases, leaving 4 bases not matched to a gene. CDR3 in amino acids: CSVAGTSGITDTQYF. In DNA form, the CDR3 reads TGCAGCGTTGCGGGGACTAGCGGGATAACAGATACGCAGTATTTT.

Here the CDR3 reads CASSLRLAGGPKETQYF. The CDR3 DNA reads TGCGCCAGCAGCTTACGACTAGCGGGAGGGCCGAAGGAGACCCAGTACTTC. V gene TRBV5-1 combines with J gene TRBJ2-5; TRBD2 matches at 14 bases. Germline CDR1 SGHRS, CDR2 YFSETQ. The CDR3 runs 17 residues. Losses at the gene ends were 2 bases for V and 5 bases for J; bases not matched to a gene: 8.

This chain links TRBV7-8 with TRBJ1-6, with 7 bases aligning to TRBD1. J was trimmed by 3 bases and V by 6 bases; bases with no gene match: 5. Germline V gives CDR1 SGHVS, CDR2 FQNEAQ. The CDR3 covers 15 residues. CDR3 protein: CASSYRDSYNSPLHF. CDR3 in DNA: TGTGCCAGCAGTTACAGGGACAGCTATAATTCACCCCTCCACTTT.

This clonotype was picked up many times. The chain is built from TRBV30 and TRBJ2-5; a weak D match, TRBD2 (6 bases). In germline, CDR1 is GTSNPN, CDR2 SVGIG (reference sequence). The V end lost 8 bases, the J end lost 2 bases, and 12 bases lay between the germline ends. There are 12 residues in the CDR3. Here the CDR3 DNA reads TGTGCCGGGGGGACCGGGCAAGAGACCCAGTACTTC. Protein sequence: CAGGTGQETQYF. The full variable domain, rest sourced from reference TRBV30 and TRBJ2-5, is SQTIHQWPATLVQPVGSPLSLECTVEGTSNPNLYWYRQAAGRGLQLLFYSVGIGQISSEVPQNLSASRPQDRQFILSSKKLLLSDSGFYLCAGGTGQETQYFGPGTRLLVL.

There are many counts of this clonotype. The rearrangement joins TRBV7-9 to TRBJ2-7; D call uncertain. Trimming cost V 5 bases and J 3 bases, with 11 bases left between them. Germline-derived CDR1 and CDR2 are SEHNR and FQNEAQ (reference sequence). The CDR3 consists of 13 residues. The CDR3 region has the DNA TGTGCCAGCAGCAGGACCCGTAACTACGAGCAGTACTTC. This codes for CASSRTRNYEQYF.

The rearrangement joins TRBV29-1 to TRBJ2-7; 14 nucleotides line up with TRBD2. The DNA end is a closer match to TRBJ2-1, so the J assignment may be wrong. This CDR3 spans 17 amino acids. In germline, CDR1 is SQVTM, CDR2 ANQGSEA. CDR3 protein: CSARGTSGRERYNEQFF. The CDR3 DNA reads TGCAGCGCTAGAGGGACTAGCGGGAGAGAACGGTACAATGAGCAGTTCTTC.

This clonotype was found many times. The CDR3 DNA reads as TGTGCCAGCAGTTCCGACCGACTTGATTGGGGCGAGCAGTACTTC. The encoded protein is CASSSDRLDWGEQYF. The V gene is TRBV12-3 or TRBV12-4, the J gene TRBJ2-7; D not certain. This CDR3 contains 15 residues. V was pared by 4 bases and J by 6 bases, with 19 bases between.

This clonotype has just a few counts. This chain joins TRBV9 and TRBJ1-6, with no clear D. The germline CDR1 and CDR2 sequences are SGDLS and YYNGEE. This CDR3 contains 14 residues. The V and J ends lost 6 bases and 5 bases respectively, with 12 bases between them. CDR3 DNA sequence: TGTGCCAGCAATATGGGTGGGGATAATTCACCCCTCCACTTT. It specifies CASNMGGDNSPLHF.

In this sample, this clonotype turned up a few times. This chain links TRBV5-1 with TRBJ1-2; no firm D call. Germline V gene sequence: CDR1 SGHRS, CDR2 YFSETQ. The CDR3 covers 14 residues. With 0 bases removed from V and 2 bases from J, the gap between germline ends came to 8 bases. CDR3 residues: CASSLGVANYGYTF. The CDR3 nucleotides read TGCGCCAGCAGCTTGGGTGTCGCCAACTATGGCTACACCTTC.

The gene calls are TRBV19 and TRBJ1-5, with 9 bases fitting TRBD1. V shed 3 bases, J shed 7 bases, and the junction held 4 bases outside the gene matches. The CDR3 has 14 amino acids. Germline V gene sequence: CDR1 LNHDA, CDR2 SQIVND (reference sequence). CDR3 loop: CASSIGTGRQPQHF. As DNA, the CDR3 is TGTGCCAGTAGTATCGGGACAGGGCGGCAGCCCCAGCATTTT.

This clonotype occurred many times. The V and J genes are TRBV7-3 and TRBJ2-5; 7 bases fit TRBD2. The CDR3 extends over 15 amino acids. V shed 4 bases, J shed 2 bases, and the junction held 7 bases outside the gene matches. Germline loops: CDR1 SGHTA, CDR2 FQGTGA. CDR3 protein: CASSSQRGPQETQYF. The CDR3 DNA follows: TGTGCCAGCAGCTCACAGCGGGGCCCTCAAGAGACCCAGTACTTC.

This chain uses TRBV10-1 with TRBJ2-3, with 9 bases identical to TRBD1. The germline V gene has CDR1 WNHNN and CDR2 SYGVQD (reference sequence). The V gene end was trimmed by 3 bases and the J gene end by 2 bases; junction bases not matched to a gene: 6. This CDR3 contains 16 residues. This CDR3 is CASSDTGGADTDTQYF. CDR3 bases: TGCGCCAGCAGTGATACAGGGGGCGCGGACACAGATACGCAGTATTTT.

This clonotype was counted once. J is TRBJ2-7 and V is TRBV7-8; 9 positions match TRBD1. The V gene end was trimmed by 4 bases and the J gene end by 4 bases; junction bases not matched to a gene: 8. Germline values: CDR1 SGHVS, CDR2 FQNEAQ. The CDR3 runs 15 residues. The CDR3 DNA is TGTGCCAGCAGCTCCAGACGGGACAGGGCATACGAGCAGTACTTC. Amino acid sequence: CASSSRRDRAYEQYF.